This paragraph reports one T cell receptor beta chain. Its specificity is not known. The isolated RNA, all of it, was reverse transcribed, so expressed TCRB transcripts were what got sequenced. Mean read depth for naive, central memory and regulatory T cell samples was 3.5 million to 4.5 million reads. TCRdb's table, derived via immunoSEQ multiplex PCR, lists solely in-frame clones and lacks some. The data contain about 660,000 clones, over 12% of them singletons. The sample originates from a study of beta chain features in type 1 diabetes. This CDR3 comprises 15 residues. Germline assignment: CDR1 MDHEN and CDR2 SYDVKM. With 6 bases clipped from V and 8 bases from J, the junction kept 9 bases outside the gene matches. Overall study results and limits: Whatever favoring of shorter templates PCR might show would apply equally to patients and controls. Any HLA type influence on TCRB rearrangement was left unresolved here. TCRB CDR3 length was moderately but significantly reduced in all four CD4+ subsets of Type 1 diabetes patients.

A CD45RO/CCR7/CD25/CD127/CD95/CD27 panel sorted naive, central memory, regulatory and stem cell-like memory CD4+ cells. The chain links TRBV28 to TRBJ2-1; TRBD1 agrees at 11 bases. The material sequenced was naive CD4+ T cells from blood. This receptor was taken from a man aged 18 to 30 with type 1 diabetes. The CDR3: CASSEGQGAVDEQFF. The CDR3 nucleotides are TGTGCCAGCAGCGAAGGACAGGGGGCGGTAGATGAGCAGTTCTTC.